These 32 T cell receptor beta chains came from one sample sequenced in a study of shared clonotypes between healthy human individuals. Assay used: immunoSEQ multiplex PCR; TCRdb lists only in-frame clones, some missing. The sample includes nearly 2 million clones, just under 95% of them seen just once. Naive CD8 cells were CD45RO-negative, positively selected for CCR7, excluding terminally differentiated effector memory CD45RA+ cells. The material sequenced was naive CD8+ T cells sorted from blood. Source of these receptors: a man in his late teens or twenties in good health.

As regards this clone: The junction and the germline gene differ at one end; a read error may be behind it. The chain links TRBV27 to TRBJ2-7; D is uncertain. The CDR3 is made up of 10 amino acids. Per the germline V gene, CDR1 is MNHEY and CDR2 is SMNVEV (reference sequence). CDR3 sequence: CASSSCEQYF. The CDR3 DNA is TGTGCCAGCAGTTCCTGCGAGCAGTACTTC.

With regard to this clone: Other DNA sequences in the sample encode the same CDR3. This chain links TRBV4-3 with TRBJ2-7; D ambiguous. V gave up 0 bases and J gave up 3 bases, with 9 bases separating them. Germline V gene sequence: CDR1 LGHNA, CDR2 YSLEER. This CDR3 has 14 residues. The CDR3 nucleotides are TGCGCCAGCAGCCAAGATTCGGCAGGCTACGAGCAGTACTTC. It translates to CASSQDSAGYEQYF.

This rearrangement joins TRBV21-1 to TRBJ2-7; TRBD2, the table's D call, lacks a check against the DNA. TRBV21-1 is described as a pseudogene. This CDR3 spans 20 amino acids. The CDR3 here is CASSKEGGTSGSSGSYEQYF. The CDR3, as DNA: TGTGCCAGCAGCAAAGAAGGGGGGACTAGCGGGAGTTCGGGCTCCTACGAGCAGTACTTC.

The chain links TRBV5-1 to TRBJ2-5; D may correspond to TRBD1 or TRBD2 (5 bases each). Germline V gives CDR1 SGHRS, CDR2 YFSETQ. The CDR3 runs to 15 residues. Trimming took 0 bases from V and 7 from J, leaving 16 bases between them. CDR3 residues: CASSLDQGWDVTQYF. The CDR3 DNA is TGCGCCAGCAGCTTGGACCAAGGGTGGGACGTGACCCAGTACTTC.

The rearrangement links TRBV30 to TRBJ1-6; TRBD1 agrees at 7 bases. The CDR3 consists of 19 residues. Trimming at V came to 2 bases and at J to 0 bases, leaving 13 bases not matched to a gene. Germline CDR1 and CDR2: GTSNPN and SVGIG (reference sequence). DNA for the CDR3: TGTGCCTGGAGTCCCCCAGGGGGTGCCCCCGGCTCCTATAATTCACCCCTCCACTTT. Translated: CAWSPPGGAPGSYNSPLHF. The full variable domain, completed using reference TRBV30 and TRBJ1-6, is SQTIHQWPATLVQPVGSPLSLECTVEGTSNPNLYWYRQAAGRGLQLLFYSVGIGQISSEVPQNLSASRPQDRQFILSSKKLLLSDSGFYLCAWSPPGGAPGSYNSPLHFGNGTRLTVT.

The rearrangement joins TRBV1 to TRBJ2-3; the table names TRBD2, a call not compared with the DNA. TRBV1 is deemed a pseudogene. CDR3 length: 17 residues. CDR3 residues: CTSSQAGLAGSTDTQYF. DNA of the CDR3: TGCACCAGCAGCCAAGCGGGACTAGCGGGTAGCACAGATACGCAGTATTTT.

This clone was observed a few times. Other DNA sequences within the sample encode an identical CDR3. The V gene is TRBV9, the J gene TRBJ1-1, with 7 bases fitting TRBD1. From germline, CDR1 is SGDLS and CDR2 YYNGEE. V lost 3 bases, J lost 0 bases, and 5 bases stayed unmatched. This CDR3 is built from 15 residues. CDR3 DNA: TGTGCCAGCAGCGAGACAGGGTCCTTGAACACTGAAGCTTTCTTT. Its translation: CASSETGSLNTEAFF.

Remarks on this clone: An end of the junction differs from the germline gene, which may be a read error. Other DNA sequences of this sample code for an identical CDR3. The CDR3 nucleotides read TGTGCTAGCAGCCTTCGGGAATCCTACGAGCAGTACTTC. This encodes CASSLRESYEQYF. This sequence joins TRBV7-7 and TRBJ2-7, with a tentative D call TRBD2 (5 bases). This CDR3 is 13 amino acids long. Looked up from germline, CDR1 is SSHAT and CDR2 is FNYEAQ (reference sequence).

The V gene is TRBV4-1, the J gene TRBJ2-7; a weak D match, TRBD2 (6 bases). The V and J ends lost 4 bases and 2 bases respectively, with 9 bases between them. Looked up from germline, CDR1 is MGHRA and CDR2 is YSYEKL. This CDR3 contains 13 residues. The CDR3 DNA reads as TGCGCCAGCAGCCTAGCGGTAACCTACGAGCAGTACTTC. Its translation: CASSLAVTYEQYF.

This sequence joins TRBV5-6 and TRBJ2-1; TRBD2 might be the D (5 bases). Trimming took off 3 bases at V and 7 bases at J, with 20 bases between the two ends. This CDR3 has 16 residues. CDR1 SGHDT and CDR2 YYEEEE come from the germline V gene. CDR3 region: CASSSPTRDLSNEQFF. In nucleotides, the CDR3 is TGTGCCAGCAGCTCCCCCACTAGGGATTTATCGAATGAGCAGTTCTTC.

The chain uses TRBV7-9 and TRBJ2-1, with a tentative D call TRBD1 (5 bases). The CDR3 runs to 14 residues. V was clipped by 0 bases and J by 7 bases, with 10 bases between them. Germline V CDR1 and CDR2: SEHNR, FQNEAQ (reference sequence). The CDR3, as DNA: TGTGCCAGCAGCTTAGCGGGCAGGGATAATGAGCAGTTCTTC. It encodes CASSLAGRDNEQFF.

This sequence joins TRBV4-1 and TRBJ2-7, with D perhaps TRBD2 (7 bases). Trimming left V 5 bases short and J 7 bases short, with 15 bases between. CDR1 MGHRA and CDR2 YSYEKL come from the germline V gene. The CDR3 is 13 residues long. The CDR3 reads CASSTWTAGEQYF. The CDR3 DNA follows: TGCGCCAGCAGCACCTGGACAGCGGGGGAGCAGTACTTC.

V and J are TRBV7-6 and TRBJ2-3; 10 positions agree with TRBD2. The CDR3 consists of 16 residues. Germline V gene data show CDR1 as SGHVS and CDR2 as FNYEAQ. J was trimmed by 2 bases and V by 5 bases; bases with no gene match: 7. CDR3 DNA: TGTGCCAGCAGCGACCGACTAGCGGGCCCCACAGATACGCAGTATTTT. The encoded protein is CASSDRLAGPTDTQYF.

Comment on this clone: The same CDR3 also results from other DNA sequences found in this sample. This rearrangement joins TRBV27 to TRBJ2-7; a weak D match, TRBD2 (6 bases). This CDR3 spans 13 amino acids. V lost 5 bases to trimming and J lost 0 bases, with 8 bases between them. In germline, CDR1 is MNHEY, CDR2 SMNVEV (reference sequence). Written as DNA, the CDR3 is TGTGCCAGCAGTCCCGGGAGCTCCTACGAGCAGTACTTC. It encodes CASSPGSSYEQYF.

This chain connects TRBV9 to TRBJ2-7; 10 bases are a match to TRBD2. Germline V CDR1 and CDR2: SGDLS, YYNGEE. The CDR3 spans 15 residues. Germline trimming cut 4 bases from V and 0 bases from J; bases unmatched to any gene: 4. For the CDR3, the DNA is TGTGCCAGCAGCATAGCGGGGGGAAACTCCTACGAGCAGTACTTC. Its protein product is CASSIAGGNSYEQYF.

V and J are TRBV6-5 and TRBJ2-1; the D is unclear. Germline loops: CDR1 MNHEY, CDR2 SVGAGI. V dropped 0 bases and J dropped 7 bases, with 10 bases sitting between them. This CDR3 contains 14 residues. The CDR3 DNA follows: TGTGCCAGCAGTTACTCGGAGAGCGTGAATGAGCAGTTCTTC. It is translated as CASSYSESVNEQFF.

The chain is built from TRBV5-4 and TRBJ2-5, with TRBD1 as a possible D gene (6 bases). Trimming left V 4 bases short and J 4 bases short, with 14 bases between. This CDR3 is built from 14 residues. Germline loops: CDR1 SGHNT, CDR2 YYREEE (reference sequence). The CDR3 DNA is TGTGCCAGCAGCGTCGCCAGGGGTCCAGAGACCCAGTACTTC. This translates into CASSVARGPETQYF.

The chain carries TRBV9 and TRBJ2-5; D perhaps matches TRBD2 (7 bases). The CDR3 sequence is 16 residues long. Between the trimmed V and J ends, which lost 3 bases and 5 bases, there was a span of 20 bases. Germline V gene lookup returns CDR1 SGDLS and CDR2 YYNGEE. The CDR3 DNA follows: TGTGCCAGCAGCGCCGGGGGGCTACCTGGTGGGGAGACCCAGTACTTC. As protein: CASSAGGLPGGETQYF.

On this clone: In the same sample, other DNA sequences code for this CDR3. The chain carries TRBV9 and TRBJ2-7, with D unclear. The CDR3 spans 14 residues. Per germline, CDR1 SGDLS and CDR2 YYNGEE. V lost 0 bases to trimming and J lost 2 bases, with 9 bases between them. In DNA form, the CDR3 reads TGTGCCAGCAGCGTAGTCGACGGCCCCTACGAGCAGTACTTC. It encodes CASSVVDGPYEQYF.

A word on this clone: Other nucleotide sequences from this sample produce the same CDR3. The V call is TRBV4-1, the J call TRBJ2-7; D remains unclear. This CDR3 region has 13 residues. Trimming took off 3 bases at V and 2 bases at J, with 8 bases between the two ends. Germline CDR1 is MGHRA and CDR2 is YSYEKL. The CDR3 region has the DNA TGCGCCAGCAGCCATCCTGGTGCCTACGAGCAGTACTTC. Translating it yields CASSHPGAYEQYF.

This clone came up once. The J gene is TRBJ2-2, the V gene TRBV27; no firm D call. With 6 bases removed from V and 4 bases from J, the gap between germline ends came to 6 bases. The CDR3 loop spans 12 amino acids. Germline CDR1 and CDR2: MNHEY and SMNVEV (reference sequence). The CDR3 reads CASRGSTGELFF. The CDR3 nucleotides read TGTGCCAGCAGGGGTAGCACCGGGGAGCTGTTTTTT.

The J gene is TRBJ2-7, the V gene TRBV27; D is ambiguous. Trimming removed 2 bases from V and 5 bases from J, with 10 bases in between. The CDR3 contains 13 residues. The germline gives CDR1 MNHEY, CDR2 SMNVEV (reference sequence). The CDR3 loop reads CASSLEGIHEQYF. The CDR3 coding sequence is TGTGCCAGCAGTTTAGAAGGGATCCACGAGCAGTACTTC.

V usage is TRBV5-1 and J usage is TRBJ1-1, with D possibly being TRBD1 (5 bases). Looked up from germline, CDR1 is SGHRS and CDR2 is YFSETQ. This CDR3 has 17 amino acids. The ends were cut back, 0 bases at V and 0 bases at J, with 15 bases in the middle. CDR3: CASSLAQGGWMNTEAFF. The CDR3 DNA reads as TGCGCCAGCAGCTTGGCTCAGGGAGGTTGGATGAACACTGAAGCTTTCTTT. The full variable domain, rest sourced from reference TRBV5-1 and TRBJ1-1, is KAGVTQTPRYLIKTRGQQVTLSCSPISGHRSVSWYQQTPGQGLQFLFEYFSETQRNKGNFPGRFSGRQFSNSRSEMNVSTLELGDSALYLCASSLAQGGWMNTEAFFGQGTRLTVV.

The chain links TRBV5-8 to TRBJ2-2, with D unresolved. Germline CDR1 reads SGHTS; CDR2 reads YDEGEE. V lost 9 bases to trimming and J lost 2 bases, with 8 bases between them. This CDR3 is 12 amino acids long. CDR3 DNA sequence: TGTGCCAACCCCCTTAACACCGGGGAGCTGTTTTTT. Translating it yields CANPLNTGELFF.

This clone was seen once. The V and J genes are TRBV7-8 and TRBJ2-7; maybe TRBD2 (5 bases). The CDR3 consists of 13 residues. Trimming removed 6 bases at V and 5 bases at J, with 14 bases between. Looked up from germline, CDR1 is SGHVS and CDR2 is FQNEAQ. CDR3 bases: TGTGCCAGCAGAAGTGGAGGTAGCAACGAGCAGTACTTC. Translated, it gives CASRSGGSNEQYF. Drawing the rest from reference TRBV7-8 and TRBJ2-7, the complete variable domain is GAGVSQSPRYKVAKRGQDVALRCDPISGHVSLFWYQQALGQGPEFLTYFQNEAQLDKSGLPSDRFFAERPEGSVSTLKIQRTQQEDSAVYLCASRSGGSNEQYFGPGTRLTVT.

The chain carries TRBV7-9 and TRBJ1-3; no clear D gene. The CDR3 has 15 amino acids. Trimming removed 5 bases at V and 4 bases at J, with 15 bases between. CDR1 is SEHNR and CDR2 is FQNEAQ in the germline V gene (reference sequence). The CDR3 loop reads CASSARTARGNTIYF. DNA of the CDR3: TGTGCCAGCAGCGCCCGGACCGCCCGCGGAAACACCATATATTTT.

This rearrangement joins TRBV11-2 to TRBJ2-5; perhaps D is TRBD1 or TRBD2 (5 bases each). V lost 4 bases, J lost 0 bases, and 12 bases lay in between. This CDR3 spans 15 amino acids. Germline V gene data show CDR1 as SGHAT and CDR2 as FQNNGV. The DNA of the CDR3 is TGTGCCAGCAGCTATGGGGGAGTACACCAAGAGACCCAGTACTTC. The encoded protein is CASSYGGVHQETQYF.

The chain links TRBV9 to TRBJ1-1; possible D gene TRBD1, 5 bases. The V and J ends lost 5 bases and 4 bases respectively, with 12 bases between them. The CDR3 sequence is 13 residues long. Germline V gene data show CDR1 as SGDLS and CDR2 as YYNGEE. The CDR3: CASRGDQGTEAFF. In DNA, the CDR3 is TGTGCCAGCAGGGGGGACCAGGGCACTGAAGCTTTCTTT.

In nucleotides, the CDR3 is TGTGCCAGCAGTGAAGTACAGGGGTTTCACTTCTCTGGGGCCAACGTCCTGACTTTC. It codes for CASSEVQGFHFSGANVLTF. V usage is TRBV2 and J usage is TRBJ2-6, with 7 bases matching TRBD1. With 1 base clipped from V and 0 bases from J, the junction kept 9 bases outside the gene matches. This CDR3 is 19 amino acids long. Germline assignment: CDR1 SNHLY and CDR2 FYNNEI.

The gene calls are TRBV15 and TRBJ2-1; TRBD1 agrees at 8 bases. Germline V gene sequence: CDR1 LNHNV, CDR2 YYDKDF (reference sequence). This CDR3 has 13 residues. V trimming: 8 bases; J trimming: 5 bases; junction bases outside the gene matches: 5. The CDR3: CATSTGVNNEQFF. For the CDR3, the DNA is TGTGCCACCTCGACAGGGGTCAACAATGAGCAGTTCTTC.

The chain has TRBV4-3 and TRBJ1-4; D is undetermined. CDR3 length: 16 amino acids. Germline CDR1 LGHNA, CDR2 YSLEER. V was pared by 0 bases and J by 8 bases, with 16 bases between. DNA for the CDR3: TGCGCCAGCAGCCAAGATCTTTTCACAATTGGGGAAAAACTGTTTTTT. Residues: CASSQDLFTIGEKLFF.

A remark on this clone: Other DNA sequences of this sample code for an identical CDR3. The chain uses TRBV9 and TRBJ2-7; no clear D gene. The CDR3 runs to 12 residues. Germline V gene lookup returns CDR1 SGDLS and CDR2 YYNGEE. The V end lost 0 bases, the J end lost 6 bases, and 7 bases lay between the germline ends. CDR3 DNA: TGTGCCAGCAGCGTAGATTGGGGCGAGCAGTACTTC. Amino acid sequence: CASSVDWGEQYF. Together with reference TRBV9 and TRBJ2-7, the CDR3 gives the full variable domain: DSGVTQTPKHLITATGQRVTLRCSPRSGDLSVYWYQQSLDQGLQFLIQYYNGEERAKGNILERFSAQQFPDLHSELNLSSLELGDSALYFCASSVDWGEQYFGPGTRLTVT.